The subject of this entry is one TCR beta chain. The antigen is undetermined. This is likely a read error, given that the CDR3 carries no conserved phenylalanine or tryptophan at its end. The library protocol tagged individual cDNA molecules with unique molecular identifiers. Via MiXCR, TCRdb re-called the 5' RACE reads, giving one row per CDR3 protein. This table holds approximately 58,000 distinct CDR3 sequences, about 9.9% found once. The sample originates from a study of early T cells in non-severe SARS-CoV-2 infection. Study-level information: The input, bulk RNA from unsorted whole blood, was sequenced, and chains were unpaired.

Study observations and caveats: VDJdb matching favored anti-spike CD8 responses, missing private and CD4 specificities.

V dropped 0 bases and J dropped 3 bases, with 9 bases sitting between them. This CDR3 region has 14 residues. The V gene's germline CDR1 is SGHRS and CDR2 YFSETQ. V usage is TRBV5-1 and J usage is TRBJ2-5; D gene uncertain. This receptor was taken from an adult who was a healthcare worker with PCR-confirmed SARS-CoV-2 infection or an uninfected control (not recorded which). The specimen was whole blood. The CDR3: CASSLALAEETQYS. Written as DNA, the CDR3 is TGCGCCAGCAGCTTGGCCTTGGCCGAAGAGACCCAGTACTCC.